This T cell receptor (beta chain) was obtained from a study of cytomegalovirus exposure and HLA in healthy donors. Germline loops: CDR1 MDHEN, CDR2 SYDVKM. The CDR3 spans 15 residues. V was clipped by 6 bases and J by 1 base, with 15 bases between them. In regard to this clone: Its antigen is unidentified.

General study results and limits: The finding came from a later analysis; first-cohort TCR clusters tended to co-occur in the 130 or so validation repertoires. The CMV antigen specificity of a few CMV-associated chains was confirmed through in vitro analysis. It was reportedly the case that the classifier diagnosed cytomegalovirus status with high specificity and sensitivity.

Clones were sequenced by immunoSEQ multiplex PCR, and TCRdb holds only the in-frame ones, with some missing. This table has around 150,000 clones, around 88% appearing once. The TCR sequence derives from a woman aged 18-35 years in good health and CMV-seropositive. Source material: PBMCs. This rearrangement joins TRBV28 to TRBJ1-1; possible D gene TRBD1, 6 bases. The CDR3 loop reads CASRPTTGTNTEAFF. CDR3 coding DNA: TGTGCCAGCAGACCAACGACAGGTACGAACACTGAAGCTTTCTTT.